The clone carrying this T cell receptor (beta chain) appeared many times. The V and J ends lost 4 bases and 0 bases respectively, with 21 bases between them. The CDR3 consists of 18 residues. Germline loops: CDR1 LGHDT, CDR2 YNNKEL (reference sequence). TCRdb reanalysed the 5' RACE reads using MiXCR and keeps one entry per CDR3 protein. The sample lists 7,000 to 9,000 distinct CDR3 sequences; approximately 15% were seen once. The TCR comes from a female donor with breast cancer. The sample comprised memory CD4+ T cells sorted from blood. Subset: memory CD4+ T cells, CD4+CD45RO+CD25-. The V call is TRBV3-1, the J call TRBJ1-1, with a weak D call TRBD1 (6 bases). CDR3 loop: CASSRRNLRQALNTEAFF. CDR3 sequence (DNA): TGTGCCAGCAGCCGCCGAAACTTGAGACAGGCCTTGAACACTGAAGCTTTCTTT.